The 12 T cell receptor beta chains below were found in one sample sequenced in a study of T cells of healthy individuals. Each CDR3 protein is one row after TCRdb ran MiXCR on the 5' RACE reads. The sample holds 55,000 to 65,000 distinct CDR3 sequences, 15% to 20% seen once. These receptor sequences come from a human donor in good health.

This clonotype has a count of ten or more. The chain recombines TRBV4-3 with TRBJ2-5, with D hard to call. Germline V gene sequence: CDR1 LGHNA, CDR2 YSLEER. Trimming removed 5 bases from V and 1 base from J, with 8 bases in between. The CDR3 spans 13 residues. CDR3 residues: CASSRVLQETQYF. The CDR3, as DNA: TGCGCCAGCAGCAGGGTACTCCAAGAGACCCAGTACTTC.

This clonotype was observed many times. The chain employs TRBV24-1 and TRBJ2-2; D perhaps matches TRBD1 (5 bases). Between the trimmed V and J ends, which lost 10 bases and 2 bases, there was a span of 16 bases. Per the germline V gene, CDR1 is KGHDR and CDR2 is SFDVKD. CDR3 size: 15 residues. The CDR3 sequence: CATPPGDRNTGELFF. The CDR3 nucleotides are TGTGCCACTCCCCCCGGCGACAGAAACACCGGGGAGCTGTTTTTT.

This clonotype was seen only a few times. For the CDR3, the DNA is TGTGCCAGCAGTTTAGGGGGGGTGGACACTGAAGCTTTCTTT. As protein: CASSLGGVDTEAFF. The rearrangement links TRBV27 to TRBJ1-1; possible D gene TRBD1, 5 bases. V was clipped by 2 bases and J by 3 bases, with 10 bases between them. The CDR3 covers 14 residues. Germline-derived CDR1 and CDR2 are MNHEY and SMNVEV (reference sequence).

Regarding this clonotype: A much larger clone lies a single base off, so this may be a read error. V usage is TRBV7-9 and J usage is TRBJ1-6; no firm D call. V lost 5 bases to trimming and J lost 5 bases, with 13 bases between them. From germline, CDR1 is SEHNR and CDR2 FQNEAQ (reference sequence). The CDR3 has 15 residues. CDR3 in DNA: TGTGCCAGCAGCCTGGAGACGATTGATAATTCACCCCTCCACTTT. Translation gives CASSLETIDNSPLHF.

This clonotype was observed at least ten times. V and J are TRBV3-1 and TRBJ2-7, with D maybe TRBD2 (5 bases). This CDR3 comprises 14 residues. V lost 4 bases, J lost 5 bases, and 15 bases lay in between. Germline V gives CDR1 LGHDT, CDR2 YNNKEL (reference sequence). The CDR3 DNA is TGTGCCAGCAGCCGCGGGTACACTAGAGACGAGCAGTACTTC. This codes for CASSRGYTRDEQYF.

The J gene is TRBJ2-2, the V gene TRBV20-1, with D possibly being TRBD1 (6 bases). V was trimmed by 6 bases and J by 5 bases, leaving 22 bases between them. This CDR3 spans 16 amino acids. Germline V lookup: CDR1 DFQATT, CDR2 SNEGSKA (reference sequence). In DNA form, the CDR3 reads TGCAGTGCCAGGGCGCAGGGGCGAATAGATACCGGGGAGCTGTTTTTT. It encodes CSARAQGRIDTGELFF.

The chain links TRBV19 to TRBJ2-1; the D is unclear. Germline loops: CDR1 LNHDA, CDR2 SQIVND (reference sequence). V lost 4 bases, J lost 0 bases, and 10 bases lay in between. The CDR3 sequence is 15 residues long. The CDR3 nucleotides read TGTGCCAGTAGTAATCTGGCGTCCTCCTACAATGAGCAGTTCTTC. Translating it yields CASSNLASSYNEQFF.

This clonotype has a handful of counts. The genes are TRBV4-2 and TRBJ2-7; no clear D gene. Germline V CDR1 and CDR2: LGHNA, YNFKEQ. CDR3 length equals 14 residues. V lost 4 bases to trimming and J lost 4 bases, with 14 bases between them. In DNA, the CDR3 is TGTGCCAGCAGCCTCCTTGTCCAAACTTACGAGCAGTACTTC. It yields the protein CASSLLVQTYEQYF.

The genes are TRBV10-1 and TRBJ2-5, with D unresolved. V lost 4 bases and J lost 7, with 10 bases in between. The CDR3 runs to 12 residues. Germline V gene data show CDR1 as WNHNN and CDR2 as SYGVQD (reference sequence). CDR3 nucleotide sequence: TGCGCCAGCAGTGCCGGGCCGGGGACCCAGTACTTC. Translated, it gives CASSAGPGTQYF.

This clonotype was detected only a few times. This rearrangement joins TRBV5-1 to TRBJ2-7, with 7 bases lining up with TRBD1. The CDR3 has 14 amino acids. The germline V gene encodes CDR1 SGHRS and CDR2 YFSETQ. Unmatched junction bases numbered 5, after V lost 0 bases and J lost 5 bases. CDR3 sequence (DNA): TGCGCCAGCAGCTTGGGGCCTACAGGGGACGAGCAGTACTTC. It translates to CASSLGPTGDEQYF. Filled out from reference TRBV5-1 and TRBJ2-7, the complete variable domain reads KAGVTQTPRYLIKTRGQQVTLSCSPISGHRSVSWYQQTPGQGLQFLFEYFSETQRNKGNFPGRFSGRQFSNSRSEMNVSTLELGDSALYLCASSLGPTGDEQYFGPGTRLTVT.

A few counts support this clonotype. The gene calls are TRBV5-4 and TRBJ2-3; D is undetermined. Germline-derived CDR1 and CDR2 are SGHNT and YYREEE (reference sequence). Trimming pared 4 bases from V and 4 bases from J, leaving 7 bases between. This CDR3 has 12 amino acids. CDR3 region: CASSPNADTQYF. The CDR3 DNA is TGTGCCAGCAGCCCAAATGCAGATACGCAGTATTTT.

The chain couples TRBV20-1 to TRBJ2-4; 7 bases fit TRBD2. The CDR3 is made up of 12 amino acids. Germline assignment: CDR1 DFQATT and CDR2 SNEGSKA (reference sequence). Unmatched junction bases numbered 0, after V lost 1 base and J lost 6 bases. The CDR3 nucleotides read TGCAGTGCTAGAGGCGGGAGAAACATTCAGTACTTC. Translation gives CSARGGRNIQYF.